This T cell receptor (beta chain) was observed in a study of vaccination and CD4 T cells after COVID-19. Study-level background: A median of around 70 days (range 14 to 241) separated dose two from the taking of post-vaccine samples. Stimulation of the cells used overlapping spike peptide pools from SARS-CoV-2 and from the common cold coronaviruses HCoV-NL63, HCoV-OC43 and HCoV-229E.

Oncomine TCR Beta short-read sequencing was applied to DNA from cultured CD4+ T cells. MiXCR was run by TCRdb on the PCR reads, yielding one entry per CDR3 protein. This table has approximately 13,000 distinct CDR3 sequences, 50% to 75% appearing once. This clonotype rates as medium-sized. What it binds is unknown. Treatment defined: approximately nine-day PBMC culture with coronavirus spike peptide pools or control peptides (ViraFEST assay). With peptide pools, ViraFEST first expanded antigen-specific T cells and afterwards sequenced their TCRs. PCR positivity was dated March to December 2020, before US Alpha, Beta and Delta variants. CDR3 length equals 16 residues. After removal of 0 bases from V and 2 bases from J, the junction contained 5 bases not matched to a gene. Germline V gives CDR1 SGHTA, CDR2 FQGNSA.

Sequencing was carried out using CD4+ T cells from blood, cultured in vitro. V is TRBV7-2 and J is TRBJ2-7, with 9 bases fitting TRBD2. This receptor was identified in a human donor who had recovered from COVID-19. The chain's CDR3 is CASSLAHGGGAYEQYF. The CDR3 coding sequence is TGTGCCAGCAGCTTAGCGCACGGCGGGGGGGCCTACGAGCAGTACTTC.